These 8 T cell receptor beta chains were sequenced from one sample in a study of CD4 T cells in relation to SARS-CoV-2 and coronaviruses. Repertoires were generated with immunoSEQ multiplex PCR, while TCRdb's copy carries only in-frame clones and drops some. The sample contains about 24,000 clones, around 76% of which appear only once. CD4+ T cells from unexposed donors were obtained before the COVID-19 pandemic (2011-2018). Isolation of CD4+ T cells took place after roughly nine days in culture. These receptors' antigens are unknown. Input material: CD4+ T cells from PBMCs, cultured in vitro. These receptors all stem from a human donor in good health.

This clone appeared a few times. The chain links TRBV27 to TRBJ1-1; tentatively, D is TRBD1 (6 bases). CDR1 and CDR2 from the germline V gene are MNHEY and SMNVEV (reference sequence). The CDR3 has 17 residues. Trimming removed 1 base from V and 0 bases from J, with 15 bases in between. The CDR3 DNA reads as TGTGCCAGCAGTTTATATTTGGGTCAGGGGTTGAACACTGAAGCTTTCTTT. Translating gives CASSLYLGQGLNTEAFF.

This clone was seen a single time. V usage is TRBV6-5 and J usage is TRBJ2-1; D unclear. CDR3 length: 13 amino acids. Germline V gene lookup returns CDR1 MNHEY and CDR2 SVGAGI. The V gene lost 2 bases and the J gene lost 4 bases, with 6 bases spanning the gap. DNA of the CDR3: TGTGCCAGCAGTTACAGACAATACAATGAGCAGTTCTTC. It yields the protein CASSYRQYNEQFF.

This clone was detected once. The chain joins TRBV7-8 to TRBJ1-5; no firm D call. Trimming pared 0 bases from V and 3 bases from J, leaving 12 bases between. The CDR3 consists of 16 residues. The germline CDR1 and CDR2 sequences are SGHVS and FQNEAQ. The CDR3 spells CASSLAPGGINQPQHF. The CDR3 region has the DNA TGTGCCAGCAGCTTAGCTCCGGGAGGGATCAATCAGCCCCAGCATTTT.

The V gene is TRBV6-5, the J gene TRBJ1-5; the D is unclear. The V gene's germline CDR1 is MNHEY and CDR2 SVGAGI. Trimming removed 0 bases at V and 3 bases at J, with 6 bases between. This CDR3 is built from 14 residues. The CDR3 DNA sequence: TGTGCCAGCAGTTACTCGGTTTCCAATCAGCCCCAGCATTTT. This sequence encodes CASSYSVSNQPQHF.

This clone was counted only a few times. The chain is built from TRBV6-5 and TRBJ1-5; 9 bases map to TRBD1. The CDR3 consists of 14 residues. The germline CDR1 and CDR2 sequences are MNHEY and SVGAGI. The V and J ends lost 5 bases and 5 bases, in that order; junction bases with no gene match: 4. CDR3 nucleotides: TGTGCCAGCAGTAGGGACAGGGACGATCAGCCCCAGCATTTT. Protein product: CASSRDRDDQPQHF.

This chain links TRBV2 with TRBJ1-2, with a possible D match to TRBD1 (6 bases). Per germline, CDR1 SNHLY and CDR2 FYNNEI. The CDR3 is 13 residues long. V lost 4 bases to trimming and J lost 7 bases, with 13 bases between them. Here the CDR3 reads CASSGSGATGYTF. In DNA form, the CDR3 reads TGTGCCAGCAGTGGGTCAGGGGCGACTGGCTACACCTTC.

The chain links TRBV2 to TRBJ1-5; 7 positions match TRBD1. The V segment lost 6 bases and the J segment 0 bases; nucleotides outside the gene matches: 8. Germline values: CDR1 SNHLY, CDR2 FYNNEI. CDR3 length equals 16 residues. CDR3 loop: CASREQGGYSNQPQHF. Written as DNA, the CDR3 is TGTGCCAGCAGAGAGCAGGGGGGGTATAGCAATCAGCCCCAGCATTTT.

The chain joins TRBV30 to TRBJ1-5, with 7 positions matching TRBD1. CDR3 size: 13 residues. Germline CDR1 GTSNPN, CDR2 SVGIG (reference sequence). Germline trimming cut 1 base from V and 4 bases from J; bases unmatched to any gene: 1. The DNA for the CDR3 is TGTGCCTGGAGTGGACAGGGAAATCAGCCCCAGCATTTT. Its translation is CAWSGQGNQPQHF.